The rows below give T cell receptor beta chains drawn from one sample of a study of spatial heterogeneity in lung cancer. TCRdb processed the 5' RACE reads anew with MiXCR; each CDR3 protein has one entry. The table lists a few thousand distinct CDR3 sequences, almost 7% of them singletons, with roughly 12% in the top ten. The sequencing used normal lung tissue next to the tumor, collected at surgery. All receptors come from a male donor with early-stage non-small cell lung cancer. Each CDR3 is given with its conserved first and last residue. A D gene is named only where the DNA matches it firmly. Clone sizes are given selectively: once, few, many, or a class where the clone is expanded.

medium-sized,TRBJ1-5,NA,TRBV27,CASSSLGGVSNQPQHF,TGTGCCAGCAGCTCCTTAGGAGGGGTTAGCAATCAGCCCCAGCATTTT
medium-sized,TRBJ2-7,NA,TRBV6-6,CASSPTERGNEQYF,TGTGCCAGCAGTCCCACTGAGAGGGGCAACGAGCAGTACTTC
medium-sized,TRBJ2-2,NA,TRBV6-1,CASSDWGLAGELFF,TGTGCCAGCAGTGATTGGGGGTTGGCCGGGGAGCTGTTTTTT
medium-sized,TRBJ2-5,NA,TRBV18,CASSPPSGQLETQYF,TGTGCCAGCTCACCACCGAGTGGTCAGTTGGAGACCCAGTACTTC
large,TRBJ2-5,TRBD2,TRBV14,CASSLRTSGRAVGETQYF,TGTGCCAGCAGCCTGAGGACTAGCGGGAGGGCCGTCGGAGAGACCCAGTACTTC
few,TRBJ1-2,NA,TRBV5-1,CASSLNPGSTNYGYTF,TGCGCCAGCAGCTTAAATCCGGGAAGCACTAACTATGGCTACACCTTC
medium-sized,TRBJ2-2,NA,TRBV12-3/TRBV12-4,CASSRTAGELFF,TGTGCCAGCAGTCGGACAGCCGGGGAGCTGTTTTTT
medium-sized,TRBJ1-4,NA,TRBV30,CAWSWTDEKLFF,TGTGCCTGGAGTTGGACGGATGAAAAACTGTTTTTT
NA,TRBJ2-3,NA,TRBV9,CASSTSGHPTDTQYF,TGTGCCAGCAGCACGTCGGGACACCCCACAGATACGCAGTATTTT
medium-sized,TRBJ2-7,NA,TRBV18,CASSPRLPPYYEQYF,TGTGCCAGCTCACCCCGGTTACCGCCATACTACGAGCAGTACTTC
medium-sized,TRBJ2-3,NA,TRBV12-3/TRBV12-4,CASTQLIMGTDTQYF,TGTGCCAGCACTCAATTAATCATGGGGACAGATACGCAGTATTTT
medium-sized,TRBJ2-6,NA,TRBV6-1,CATLISRSGANVLTF,TGTGCCACCTTAATAAGCCGCTCTGGGGCCAACGTCCTGACTTTC
medium-sized,TRBJ2-1,TRBD2,TRBV6-6,CASGVAGPNEQFF,TGTGCCAGCGGGGTAGCGGGCCCCAATGAGCAGTTCTTC
medium-sized,TRBJ1-1,NA,TRBV24-1,CATAWGPRPAFF,TGTGCCACGGCCTGGGGCCCTCGGCCAGCTTTCTTT
large,TRBJ2-3,TRBD1,TRBV7-7,CASSYHRGDTQYF,TGTGCTAGCAGCTATCACAGGGGAGATACGCAGTATTTT
medium-sized,TRBJ1-2,TRBD1,TRBV29-1,CSVGDRGYGYTF,TGCAGCGTTGGGGACAGGGGCTATGGCTACACCTTC
NA,TRBJ2-1,NA,TRBV7-8,CASSLRTDNEQFF,TGTGCCAGCAGCTTACGGACGGACAATGAGCAGTTCTTC
medium-sized,TRBJ2-3,TRBD1,TRBV27,CASSRTGRTDTQYF,TGTGCCAGCAGCCGGACAGGGAGAACAGATACGCAGTATTTT
few,TRBJ1-5,NA,TRBV7-9,CASSSVGPGNQPQHF,TGTGCCAGCAGCTCCGTGGGGCCAGGCAATCAGCCCCAGCATTTT
medium-sized,TRBJ1-1,NA,TRBV6-6,CASSILVGSSLTEAFF,TGTGCCAGCAGCATTCTAGTTGGGTCCTCTCTCACTGAAGCTTTCTTT
NA,TRBJ2-2,NA,TRBV6-1,CASSPGTFRGELFF,TGTGCCAGCAGTCCCGGGACCTTCCGAGGGGAGCTGTTTTTT
medium-sized,TRBJ2-3,NA,TRBV6-1,CASSVLPVSTDTQYF,TGTGCCAGCAGTGTCCTCCCCGTTTCAACAGATACGCAGTATTTT
medium-sized,TRBJ2-6,TRBD1,TRBV20-1,CSARRDRGTSGANVLTF,TGCAGTGCTCGACGGGACAGGGGGACGAGTGGGGCCAACGTCCTGACTTTC
medium-sized,TRBJ2-1,NA,TRBV20-1,CSASRSYNEQFF,TGCAGTGCTAGTAGGAGTTACAATGAGCAGTTCTTC
NA,TRBJ2-1,NA,TRBV19,CASSIGGRGSYNEQFF,TGTGCCAGTAGTATCGGCGGACGGGGCTCCTACAATGAGCAGTTCTTC
NA,TRBJ2-7,NA,TRBV5-1,CASSWDKAYEQYF,TGCGCCAGCAGCTGGGACAAGGCTTACGAGCAGTACTTC
medium-sized,TRBJ2-5,TRBD2,TRBV2,CASSDGLAYETQYF,TGTGCCAGCAGCGACGGACTAGCCTATGAGACCCAGTACTTC
medium-sized,TRBJ2-1,TRBD2,TRBV7-6,CASSQTSGGAGPYNEQFF,TGTGCCAGCAGCCAGACTAGCGGGGGGGCAGGTCCGTACAATGAGCAGTTCTTC
medium-sized,TRBJ2-4,TRBD1,TRBV29-1,CSVGQGGIQYF,TGCAGCGTAGGACAGGGAGGCATTCAGTACTTC
large,TRBJ1-5,NA,TRBV7-2,CASSTDLNQPQHF,TGTGCCAGCAGCACCGACCTTAATCAGCCCCAGCATTTT
large,TRBJ2-3,NA,TRBV9,CASSGDGDRTDTQYF,TGTGCCAGCAGCGGAGATGGGGATCGCACAGATACGCAGTATTTT